Listed below are T cell receptor beta chains from one sample, sequenced in a study of Ad26.COV2.S vaccination and SARS-CoV-2 variants. Profiling relied on immunoSEQ multiplex PCR, and the TCRdb table lists in-frame clones only, not all of them. This sample yields fewer than 100,000 clones, of which more than 70% are seen a single time; 15% to 20% belongs to the top ten. The source was peripheral blood, collected after recovery from COVID-19. The receptor set was obtained from a human donor who had recovered from COVID-19. Each CDR3 is given with its conserved first and last residue. D genes are given only for firm matches. Expanded clones are given a class, and other clones once, few, many or no size at all.

TRBJ2-1 | NA | TRBV6-5 | NA | TGTGCCAGCACCTTGAGCTCCTACAATGAGCAGTTCTTC | CASTLSSYNEQFF
TRBJ1-1 | once | TRBV19 | NA | TGTGCCAGTAGTATGCAGAGGACATCTGAGGGGAACACTGAAGCTTTCTTT | CASSMQRTSEGNTEAFF
TRBJ2-1 | few | TRBV9 | TRBD1 | TGTGCCAGCAGCGTAACTCCGGACAGGGGGCTAAAGGAGCAGTTCTTC | CASSVTPDRGLKEQFF
TRBJ1-3 | NA | TRBV19 | NA | TGTGCCAGTAGTATGCCGGGACTCCCGGGAGCTGGAAACACCATATATTTT | CASSMPGLPGAGNTIYF
TRBJ2-1 | NA | TRBV28 | NA | TGTGCCAGCAGCCCAGTGGGACGGAATGAGCAGTTCTTC | CASSPVGRNEQFF
TRBJ2-3 | NA | TRBV2 | NA | TGTGCCAGCAGTGTCAGGCCCTCTAGCACAGATACGCAGTATTTT | CASSVRPSSTDTQYF
TRBJ2-5 | NA | TRBV18 | NA | TGTGCCAGCTCACCACGGTCTGGTGGGAGAAACAGAGAGACCCAGTACTTC | CASSPRSGGRNRETQYF
TRBJ2-1 | large | TRBV7-2 | TRBD2 | TGTGCCAGCAGCTTACAAGCGGGAGCGAATGAGCAGTTCTTC | CASSLQAGANEQFF
TRBJ1-2 | NA | TRBV28 | NA | TGTGCCAGCAGTTCGATTGGGTATGGCTACACCTTC | CASSSIGYGYTF
TRBJ1-3 | NA | TRBV9 | NA | TGTGCCAGCAGCAGGGGCGCGAGTGGAAACACCATATATTTT | CASSRGASGNTIYF
TRBJ1-2 | NA | TRBV24-1 | TRBD1 | TGTGCCACCAGTGATTTTAGCAGGGGGCGCAATGGTGGCTACACCTTC | CATSDFSRGRNGGYTF
TRBJ2-7 | NA | TRBV15 | NA | TGTGCCACCAGCAGAGATCCCGACAGCTACGAGCAGTACTTC | CATSRDPDSYEQYF
TRBJ2-5 | NA | TRBV14 | NA | TGTGCCAGCAGCCTCCTCTTGGGGGACGAGACCCAGTACTTC | CASSLLLGDETQYF
TRBJ2-3 | few | TRBV6-2/TRBV6-3 | NA | TGTGCCAGCAGTTATATAACGCGAACGGATACGCAGTATTTT | CASSYITRTDTQYF
TRBJ2-2 | NA | TRBV3-1/TRBV3-2 | NA | TGTGCCAGCAGCCAAGATCTGGGCGACACCGGGGAGCTGTTTTTT | CASSQDLGDTGELFF
TRBJ1-1 | NA | TRBV10-1 | NA | TGCGCCAGCAGTTCCCGGTCAGGGCAAAAAGCTTTCTTT | CASSSRSGQKAFF
TRBJ1-3 | NA | TRBV9 | TRBD1 | TGTGCCAGCAGCGTCGGAAGGGACAGCGGAAACACCATATATTTT | CASSVGRDSGNTIYF